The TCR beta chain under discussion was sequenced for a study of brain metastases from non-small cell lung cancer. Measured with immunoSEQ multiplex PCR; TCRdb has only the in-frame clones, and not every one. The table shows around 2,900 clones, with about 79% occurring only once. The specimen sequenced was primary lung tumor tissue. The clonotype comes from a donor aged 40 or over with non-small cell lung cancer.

CDR3 region: CASSSGLAGGDTGELFF. The DNA of the CDR3 is TGCGCCAGCAGCTCAGGACTAGCGGGAGGGGACACCGGGGAGCTGTTTTTT. The rearrangement uses TRBV5-1 and TRBJ2-2, with TRBD2 identical over 15 bases. There are 17 residues in the CDR3. Germline V gene data show CDR1 as SGHRS and CDR2 as YFSETQ. Trimming at V came to 3 bases and at J to 3 bases, leaving 3 bases not matched to a gene.